This T cell receptor (beta chain) originates from a study of T-cell reconstitution after alpha-beta-depleted transplantation in children. Study-wide results and limits: Reportedly, alpha-beta T cells present about two months post-transplant originated from several hundred expanded clones of graft origin. One year after transplant, T-cell counts and diversity came mostly from newly produced T cells. High day-60 TCRbeta diversity in some patients came from surviving recipient T cells and thymic progenitors.

It was with unique molecular identifiers that the TCRbeta library was prepared. Using its own MiXCR run on the PCR reads, TCRdb lists one record per CDR3 protein. Counted here are some 200,000 distinct CDR3 sequences, about a tenth occurring once; the ten biggest clones make up roughly 30%. CDR3 length: 13 residues. Per the germline V gene, CDR1 is DFQATT and CDR2 is SNEGSKA (reference sequence). The V and J ends lost 0 bases and 3 bases respectively, with 8 bases between them. This clonotype was seen at least ten times. Its antigen remains unknown. The chain carries TRBV20-1 and TRBJ2-5; TRBD1 is a possible D gene (5 bases). This specimen was PBMCs, taken before TCRalphabeta/CD19-depleted stem cell transplant. This sequence was found in a child younger than two with acute myeloid leukemia, due to receive a stem cell transplant. The CDR3 spells CSARDETEETQYF. DNA of the CDR3: TGCAGTGCTAGAGATGAGACAGAAGAGACCCAGTACTTC.